The clone carrying this T cell receptor beta chain showed up many times. Its antigen is not identified. The data are from a study of CD8 T cells in ankylosing spondylitis. Libraries of TCR beta came from quantitative 5'-RACE with molecular barcodes. TCRdb re-called the 5' RACE reads through MiXCR, storing one row per CDR3 protein. The sample carries about 320,000 distinct CDR3 sequences, roughly 12% recorded once. Germline trimming cut 3 bases from V and 4 bases from J; bases unmatched to any gene: 11. This CDR3 comprises 17 residues. The germline CDR1 and CDR2 sequences are SGHRS and YFSETQ. Study-level points and caveats: It was reported that disease-linked clones were significantly enriched in matched ankylosing spondylitis synovial fluid.

The chain links TRBV5-1 to TRBJ2-7, with 12 bases identical to TRBD1. The source material was blood, either unsorted or a sorted T cell fraction (not recorded which). The clonotype was recovered from a female donor with ankylosing spondylitis or in good health (not recorded which). In DNA, the CDR3 is TGCGCCAGCAGCTCGGACCCCGGGACAGGGGGCAAGTACGAGCAGTACTTC. This encodes CASSSDPGTGGKYEQYF. Combining the CDR3 with reference TRBV5-1 and TRBJ2-7 gives the whole variable domain KAGVTQTPRYLIKTRGQQVTLSCSPISGHRSVSWYQQTPGQGLQFLFEYFSETQRNKGNFPGRFSGRQFSNSRSEMNVSTLELGDSALYLCASSSDPGTGGKYEQYFGPGTRLTVT.